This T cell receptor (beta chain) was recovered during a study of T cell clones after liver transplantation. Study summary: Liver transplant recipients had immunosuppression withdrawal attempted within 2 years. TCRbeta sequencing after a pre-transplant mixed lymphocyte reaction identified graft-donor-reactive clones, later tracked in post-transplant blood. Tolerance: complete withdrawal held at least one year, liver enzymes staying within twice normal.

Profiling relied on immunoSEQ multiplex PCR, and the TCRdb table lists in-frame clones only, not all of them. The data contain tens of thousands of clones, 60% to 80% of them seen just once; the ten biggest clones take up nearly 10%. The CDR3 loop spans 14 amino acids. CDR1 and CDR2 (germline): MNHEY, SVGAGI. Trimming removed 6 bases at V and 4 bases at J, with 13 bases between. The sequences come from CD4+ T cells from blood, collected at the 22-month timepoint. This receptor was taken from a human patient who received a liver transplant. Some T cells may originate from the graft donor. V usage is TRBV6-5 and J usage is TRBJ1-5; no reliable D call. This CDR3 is CASSPRRENQPQHF. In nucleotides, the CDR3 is TGTGCCAGCAGCCCCCGACGGGAGAATCAGCCCCAGCATTTT.